The rows below give T cell receptor beta chains drawn from one sample of a study of blood T cell repertoires in COVID-19. Assay used: immunoSEQ multiplex PCR; TCRdb lists only in-frame clones, some missing. The repertoire consists of 200,000 to 300,000 clones, with approximately 89% occurring once and the leading ten covering around 2.5%. Sequenced sample: PBMCs or T cells enriched from blood (not recorded which). Receptors originate from a woman in her 40s with acute COVID-19. CDR3s include the opening cysteine and the closing phenylalanine or tryptophan. D genes are given only for firm matches.

TRBJ2-7,TRBV9,TRBD2,CASSPRAGGTYEQYF,TGTGCCAGCAGCCCCAGAGCGGGGGGGACCTACGAGCAGTACTTC
TRBJ1-1,TRBV21-1,-,CYTTVNTEAFF,TGTTATACCACGGTGAACACTGAAGCTTTCTTT
TRBJ1-6,TRBV6-2/TRBV6-3,TRBD1,CASSYKGQGANNSPLHF,TGTGCCAGCAGTTACAAGGGACAGGGTGCAAATAATTCACCCCTCCACTTT
TRBJ1-1,TRBV9,-,CASSVALDRTEAFF,TGTGCCAGCAGCGTGGCTCTCGACAGGACTGAAGCTTTCTTT
TRBJ1-3,TRBV13,-,CASSFVSGNTIYF,TGTGCCAGCAGCTTTGTATCTGGAAACACCATATATTTT
TRBJ2-6,TRBV5-6,TRBD1,CASSGRDRVSGANVLTF,TGTGCCAGCAGCGGCCGGGACAGGGTTTCTGGGGCCAACGTCCTGACTTTC
TRBJ1-2,TRBV6-6,-,CASNSETTNYGYTF,TGTGCCAGCAATTCAGAGACTACTAACTATGGCTACACCTTC
TRBJ1-1,TRBV4-1,TRBD1,CASSQGDRDFTEAFF,TGCGCCAGCAGCCAGGGGGACAGGGACTTCACTGAAGCTTTCTTT
TRBJ2-7,TRBV13,-,CASSARLGLGSEQYF,TGTGCCAGCAGCGCGCGACTTGGCTTAGGCTCCGAGCAGTACTTC
TRBJ2-1,TRBV10-3,TRBD2,CAISAYSGGLFF,TGTGCCATCAGTGCCTACAGCGGGGGCCTGTTCTTC
TRBJ2-2,TRBV9,-,CASSVSSGTQNRKTNTGELFF,TGTGCCAGCAGCGTTTCCTCCGGGACTCAGAATCGTAAGACGAACACCGGGGAGCTGTTTTTT
TRBJ1-4,TRBV5-1,TRBD1,CASSSQGAGEKLFF,TGCGCCAGCAGCTCCCAGGGGGCAGGTGAAAAACTGTTTTTT
TRBJ1-2,TRBV24-1,TRBD1,CATSDFGQGDYGYTF,TGTGCCACCAGTGATTTTGGACAGGGGGACTATGGCTACACCTTC